This T cell receptor (beta chain) stems from a study of cytomegalovirus exposure and HLA in healthy donors. PCR was performed using 60 Vbeta and 13 Jbeta primers. Data came from immunoSEQ multiplex PCR; TCRdb stores just in-frame clones and leaves some out. This repertoire shows under 200,000 clones, over 70% found once; its top ten account for roughly 10%. The receptor comes from a man aged 18 to 30 in good health and CMV-seropositive. What was sequenced was PBMCs.

CDR3: CASSFAQGKITGELFF. The CDR3 DNA reads as TGCGCCAGCAGCTTTGCCCAGGGCAAGATTACCGGGGAGCTGTTTTTT. The chain combines TRBV5-1 with TRBJ2-2; D perhaps matches TRBD1 (5 bases). V lost 2 bases to trimming and J lost 5 bases, with 16 bases between them. CDR1 is SGHRS and CDR2 is YFSETQ in the germline V gene. The CDR3 is 16 residues long.